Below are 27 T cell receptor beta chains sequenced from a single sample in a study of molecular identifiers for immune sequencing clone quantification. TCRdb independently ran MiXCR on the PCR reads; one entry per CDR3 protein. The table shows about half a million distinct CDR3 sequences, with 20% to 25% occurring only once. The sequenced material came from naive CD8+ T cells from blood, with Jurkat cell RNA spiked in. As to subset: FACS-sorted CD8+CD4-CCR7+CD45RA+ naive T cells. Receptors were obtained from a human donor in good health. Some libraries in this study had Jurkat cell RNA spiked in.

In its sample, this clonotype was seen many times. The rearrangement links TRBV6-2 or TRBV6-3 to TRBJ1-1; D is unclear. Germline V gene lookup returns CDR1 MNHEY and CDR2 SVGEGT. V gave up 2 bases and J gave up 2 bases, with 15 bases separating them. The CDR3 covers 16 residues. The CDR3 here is CASSYPSGISNTEAFF. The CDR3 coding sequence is TGTGCCAGCAGTTACCCGAGCGGGATCAGCAACACTGAAGCTTTCTTT.

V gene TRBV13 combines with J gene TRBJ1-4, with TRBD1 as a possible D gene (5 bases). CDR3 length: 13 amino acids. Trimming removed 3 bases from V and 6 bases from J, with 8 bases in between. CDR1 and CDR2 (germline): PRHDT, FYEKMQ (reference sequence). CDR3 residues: CASSLWGDEKLFF. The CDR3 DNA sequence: TGTGCCAGCAGCTTGTGGGGGGATGAAAAACTGTTTTTT. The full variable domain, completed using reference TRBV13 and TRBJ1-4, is AAGVIQSPRHLIKEKRETATLKCYPIPRHDTVYWYQQGPGQDPQFLISFYEKMQSDKGSIPDRFSAQQFSDYHSELNMSSLELGDSALYFCASSLWGDEKLFFGSGTQLSVL.

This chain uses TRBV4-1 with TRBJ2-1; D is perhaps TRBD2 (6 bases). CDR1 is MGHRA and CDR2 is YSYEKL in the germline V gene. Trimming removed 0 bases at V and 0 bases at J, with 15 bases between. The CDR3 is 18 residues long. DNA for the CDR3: TGCGCCAGCAGCCAAGAAACCCGTAGCGGCTTCTCCTACAATGAGCAGTTCTTC. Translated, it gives CASSQETRSGFSYNEQFF.

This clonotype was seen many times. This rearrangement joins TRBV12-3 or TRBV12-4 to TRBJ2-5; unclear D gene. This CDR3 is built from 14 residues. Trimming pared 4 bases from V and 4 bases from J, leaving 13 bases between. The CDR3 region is CASSSGRARETQYF. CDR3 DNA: TGTGCCAGCAGTTCCGGCCGAGCCCGAGAGACCCAGTACTTC.

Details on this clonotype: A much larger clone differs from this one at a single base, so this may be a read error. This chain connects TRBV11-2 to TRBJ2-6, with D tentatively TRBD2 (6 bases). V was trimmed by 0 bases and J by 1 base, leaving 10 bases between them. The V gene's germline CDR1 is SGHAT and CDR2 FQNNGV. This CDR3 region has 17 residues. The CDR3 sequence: CASSLDIRESGANVLTF. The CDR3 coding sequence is TGTGCCAGCAGCTTAGATATTCGGGAGTCTGGGGCCAACGTCCTGACTTTC.

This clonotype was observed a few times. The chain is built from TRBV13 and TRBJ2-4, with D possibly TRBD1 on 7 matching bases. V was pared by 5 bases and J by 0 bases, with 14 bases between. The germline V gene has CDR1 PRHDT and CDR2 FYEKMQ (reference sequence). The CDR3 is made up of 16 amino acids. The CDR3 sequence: CASSPRQGLAKNIQYF. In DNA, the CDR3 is TGTGCCAGCAGCCCAAGACAGGGACTAGCCAAAAACATTCAGTACTTC.

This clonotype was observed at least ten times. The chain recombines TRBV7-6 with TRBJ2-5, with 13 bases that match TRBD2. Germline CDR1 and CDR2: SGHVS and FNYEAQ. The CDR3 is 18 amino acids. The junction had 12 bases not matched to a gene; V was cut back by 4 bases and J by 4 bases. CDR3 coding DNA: TGTGCCAGCAGCTACTCACTAGCGGGAGGGCCATTCGGAGAGACCCAGTACTTC. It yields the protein CASSYSLAGGPFGETQYF.

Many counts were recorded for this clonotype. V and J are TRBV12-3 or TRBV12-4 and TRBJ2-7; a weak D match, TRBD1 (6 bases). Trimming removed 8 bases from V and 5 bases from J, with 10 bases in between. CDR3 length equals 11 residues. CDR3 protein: CASGGLHEQYF. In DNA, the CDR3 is TGTGCCAGCGGGGGCCTCCACGAGCAGTACTTC.

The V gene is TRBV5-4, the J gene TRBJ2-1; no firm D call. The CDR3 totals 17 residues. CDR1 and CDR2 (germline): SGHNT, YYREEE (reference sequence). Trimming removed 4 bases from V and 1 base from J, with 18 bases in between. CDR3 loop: CASSPVRGVASYNEQFF. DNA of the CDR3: TGTGCCAGCAGCCCCGTCCGTGGGGTAGCTTCCTACAATGAGCAGTTCTTC.

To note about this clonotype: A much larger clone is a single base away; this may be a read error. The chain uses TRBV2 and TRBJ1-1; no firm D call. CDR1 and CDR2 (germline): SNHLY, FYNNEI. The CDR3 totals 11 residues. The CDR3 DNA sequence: TGTGCCAGCAGTGAAGCGCTTGGAGCTTTATTT. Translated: CASSEALGALF.

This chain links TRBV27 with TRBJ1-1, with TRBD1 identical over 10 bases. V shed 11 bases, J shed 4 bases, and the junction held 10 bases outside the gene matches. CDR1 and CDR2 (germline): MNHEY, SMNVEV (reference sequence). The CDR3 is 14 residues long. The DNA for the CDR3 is TGTGCCGCAAAGGGGGGACAGGGGCCCACTGAAGCTTTCTTT. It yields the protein CAAKGGQGPTEAFF.

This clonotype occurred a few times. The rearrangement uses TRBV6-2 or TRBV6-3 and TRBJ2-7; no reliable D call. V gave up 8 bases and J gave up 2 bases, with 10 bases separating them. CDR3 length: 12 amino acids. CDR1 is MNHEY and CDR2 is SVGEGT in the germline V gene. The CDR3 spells CASSFDPYEQYF. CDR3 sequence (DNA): TGTGCCAGCTCGTTCGATCCCTACGAGCAGTACTTC.

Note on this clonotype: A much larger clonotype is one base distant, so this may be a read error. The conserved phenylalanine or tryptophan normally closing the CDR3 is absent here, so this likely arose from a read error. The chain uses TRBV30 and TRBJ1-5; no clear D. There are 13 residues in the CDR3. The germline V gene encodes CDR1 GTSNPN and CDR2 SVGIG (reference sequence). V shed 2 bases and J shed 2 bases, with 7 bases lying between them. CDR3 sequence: CAWSTGGNQPQHL. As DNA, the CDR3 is TGTGCCTGGAGTACCGGGGGCAATCAGCCCCAGCATCTT.

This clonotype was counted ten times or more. The CDR3 protein is CASSKLRGNQPQHF. In DNA form, the CDR3 reads TGTGCCAGCAGCAAATTGAGAGGGAATCAGCCCCAGCATTTT. The V call is TRBV21-1, the J call TRBJ1-5. TRBV21-1 is classified as a pseudogene. This CDR3 contains 14 residues.

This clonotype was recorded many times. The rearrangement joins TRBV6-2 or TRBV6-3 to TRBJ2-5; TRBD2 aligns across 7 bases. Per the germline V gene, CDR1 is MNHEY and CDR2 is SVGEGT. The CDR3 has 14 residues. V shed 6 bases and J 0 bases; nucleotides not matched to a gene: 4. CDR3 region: CASSPTSDQETQYF. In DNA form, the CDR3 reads TGTGCCAGCAGCCCAACTAGCGACCAAGAGACCCAGTACTTC.

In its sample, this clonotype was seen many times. The CDR3 region is CASSLGALGGEQYF. DNA of the CDR3: TGTGCCAGCAGCTTGGGGGCCCTAGGAGGGGAGCAGTACTTC. The rearrangement joins TRBV5-6 to TRBJ2-7; tentative D call: TRBD2 (6 bases). Germline assignment: CDR1 SGHDT and CDR2 YYEEEE. The CDR3 covers 14 residues. The V gene lost 0 bases and the J gene lost 7 bases, with 14 bases spanning the gap.

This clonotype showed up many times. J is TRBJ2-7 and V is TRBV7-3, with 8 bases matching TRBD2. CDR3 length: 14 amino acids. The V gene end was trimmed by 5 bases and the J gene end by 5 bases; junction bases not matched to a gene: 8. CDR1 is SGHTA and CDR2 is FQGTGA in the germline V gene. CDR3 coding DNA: TGTGCCAGCAGCCCAGCGGGAGCGGGAGACGAGCAGTACTTC. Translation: CASSPAGAGDEQYF.

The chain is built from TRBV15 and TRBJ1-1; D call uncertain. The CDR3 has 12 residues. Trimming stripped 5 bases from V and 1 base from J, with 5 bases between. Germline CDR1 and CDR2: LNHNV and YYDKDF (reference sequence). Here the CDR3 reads CATSSPNTEAFF. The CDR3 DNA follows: TGTGCCACCAGCTCTCCGAACACTGAAGCTTTCTTT. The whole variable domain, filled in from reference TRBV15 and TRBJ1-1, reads DAMVIQNPRYQVTQFGKPVTLSCSQTLNHNVMYWYQQKSSQAPKLLFHYYDKDFNNEADTPDNFQSRRPNTSFCFLDIRSPGLGDTAMYLCATSSPNTEAFFGQGTRLTVV.

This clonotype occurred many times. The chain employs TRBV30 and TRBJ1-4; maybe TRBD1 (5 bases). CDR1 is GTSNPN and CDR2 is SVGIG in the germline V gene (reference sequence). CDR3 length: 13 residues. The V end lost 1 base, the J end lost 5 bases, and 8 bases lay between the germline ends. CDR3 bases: TGTGCCTGGAGTGGACAGATAAATGAAAAACTGTTTTTT. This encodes CAWSGQINEKLFF.

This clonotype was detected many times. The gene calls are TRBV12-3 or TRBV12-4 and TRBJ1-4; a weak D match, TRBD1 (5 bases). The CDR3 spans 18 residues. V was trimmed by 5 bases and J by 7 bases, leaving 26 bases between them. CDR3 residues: CASSPQSPPGAIGEKLFF. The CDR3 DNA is TGTGCCAGCAGTCCCCAGTCGCCCCCCGGGGCGATTGGTGAAAAACTGTTTTTT.

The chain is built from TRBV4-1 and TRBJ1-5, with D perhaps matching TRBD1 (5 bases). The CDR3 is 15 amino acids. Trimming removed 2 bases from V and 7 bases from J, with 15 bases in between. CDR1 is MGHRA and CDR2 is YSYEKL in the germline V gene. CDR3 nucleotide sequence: TGCGCCAGCAGCCAATCTGGGGGGGGTGGCCAGCCCCAGCATTTT. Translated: CASSQSGGGGQPQHF.

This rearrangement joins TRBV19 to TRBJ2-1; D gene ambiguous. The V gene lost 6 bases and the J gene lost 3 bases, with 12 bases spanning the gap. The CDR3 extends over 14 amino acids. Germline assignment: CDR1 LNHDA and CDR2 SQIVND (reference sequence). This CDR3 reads CASSPRALYNEQFF. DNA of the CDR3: TGTGCCAGTAGCCCAAGGGCTCTCTACAATGAGCAGTTCTTC.

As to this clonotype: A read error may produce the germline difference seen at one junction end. CDR3 region: CASSLVSGGGQPRHF. The DNA for the CDR3 is TGTGCCAGCAGTTTAGTTTCCGGGGGCGGTCAGCCCCGGCATTTT. The V gene is TRBV12-3 or TRBV12-4, the J gene TRBJ1-5; tentative D call: TRBD1 (6 bases). The CDR3 is 15 residues long.

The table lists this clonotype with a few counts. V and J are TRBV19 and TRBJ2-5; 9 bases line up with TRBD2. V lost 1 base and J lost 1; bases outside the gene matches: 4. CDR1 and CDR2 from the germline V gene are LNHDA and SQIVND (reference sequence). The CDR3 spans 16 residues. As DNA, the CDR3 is TGTGCCAGTAGTATAGGTACTAGCGGGTTCCAAGAGACCCAGTACTTC. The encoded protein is CASSIGTSGFQETQYF.

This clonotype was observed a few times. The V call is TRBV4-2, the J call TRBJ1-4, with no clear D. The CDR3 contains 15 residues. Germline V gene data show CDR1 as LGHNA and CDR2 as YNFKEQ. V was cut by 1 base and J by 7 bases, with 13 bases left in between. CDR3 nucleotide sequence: TGTGCCAGCAGCCAAGGCGTTCGTACAGCTGAAAAACTGTTTTTT. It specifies CASSQGVRTAEKLFF.

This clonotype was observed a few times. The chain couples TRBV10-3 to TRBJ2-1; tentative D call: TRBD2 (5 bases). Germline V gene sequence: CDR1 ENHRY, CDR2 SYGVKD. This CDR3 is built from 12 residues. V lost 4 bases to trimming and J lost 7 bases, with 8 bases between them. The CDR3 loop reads CAISGTGNEQFF. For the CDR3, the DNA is TGTGCCATCAGTGGCACGGGAAATGAGCAGTTCTTC.

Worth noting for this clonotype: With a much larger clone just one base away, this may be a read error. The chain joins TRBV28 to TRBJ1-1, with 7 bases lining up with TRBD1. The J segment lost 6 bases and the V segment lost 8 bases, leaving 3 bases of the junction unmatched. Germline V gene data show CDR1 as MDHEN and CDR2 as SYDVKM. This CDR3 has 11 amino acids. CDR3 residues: CASRDSAEAFF. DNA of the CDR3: TGTGCCAGCCGGGACAGCGCTGAAGCTTTCTTT.